This T cell receptor (beta chain) was captured by sequencing in a study of cytomegalovirus exposure and HLA in healthy donors listed by TCRdb under 2017. In terms of the full investigation: An earlier analysis of some 550 of the donors reported roughly 270 Gb of sequence data and about 100 million unique TCR beta sequences from about 200 million T cells. An early release covering just under 650 HLA-typed donors comprised 250 to 350 gigabases of sequencing data and some 79 million unique TCR sequences. Among the roughly 400 genotyped donors, 75% to 90% belonged to the genetic ancestry cluster associated with self-reported Caucasian donors. The study aimed to test whether cataloging public T cell receptors could reveal signatures of past pathogen exposure. The T cell repertoires of several hundred subjects were profiled by immunosequencing and related to cytomegalovirus serostatus. A separate validation cohort of 100 to 150 different subjects was used in addition to the roughly 700-subject first cohort. To predict cytomegalovirus infection status, the study brought together high-throughput TCR immunosequencing, statistical association of individual TCRs with disease status, and machine learning. A later analysis re-examined previously published TCR beta repertoires from more than 550 donors and added high-resolution HLA genotyping to investigate patterns of TCR occurrence. Rather than drawing on any new phenotypic data, the later analysis identified candidate immune exposures from TCR beta sequences and the way those sequences occurred across donors. An earlier analysis of several hundred of the donors applied high-throughput TCR beta sequencing to assess whether each TCR beta V gene segment acted as functional or pseudogenic. Donor age, sex, ethnicity and CMV serostatus were compiled together with the repertoire data. Genome-wide SNP genotypes for about 65% of the roughly 670 donors were used in a later genetic analysis, which treated that subset as a discovery cohort. All discovery cohort repertoires had been generated on a single sequencing platform. HLA typing included class I and class II loci at four-digit resolution. Typing coverage varied by locus: roughly 629-640 donors for A, B, C, DRB1 and DQB1; under 550 for DQA1; over 600 for DPA1; 450 to 480 for DPB1. Several DR-DQ haplotypes were treated as single units for association and clustering because of strong linkage in the cohort. On average, 235,054 unique TCR beta nucleotide sequences were sequenced per donor among a few hundred genotyped donors of the cohort, with roughly a sixth of those sequences being non-productive. Study-wide conclusions, independent of this receptor: In a later analysis, several top co-occurrence clusters were reported to appear linked to parvovirus B19, influenza, CMV and Epstein-Barr virus. In a later genetic analysis, a missense DCLRE1C variant was associated with V-gene and J-gene trimming of TCR beta chains, and the association was replicated in an independent cohort. Because counts were too low, more than 15 rarely observed V segments, including chromosome 9 orphons, were left out of the earlier analysis of 500 to 750 of the donors. In a later genetic analysis, fewer N-insertions in productive TCRs were reported among donors in an Asian-associated ancestry cluster than the roughly 640-donor mean. Most TCR sequences were seen in very few donors, while some public TCRs were found in many individuals. Strong co-occurrence of HLA alleles, especially DR and DQ, made assigning TCR associations to individual alleles difficult. A further reported finding was that TCR beta sequences accurately predicted the HLA-A and HLA-B alleles for most subjects in the first cohort. Because HLA typing was missing for some donors at each locus, association tests included only the typed subset. The cohort was sequenced for TCR beta chains only, and without alpha or paired-chain data the features that could be detected were limited. Linkage disequilibrium might explain the correlated functional status among segregating V segments, but an unknown experimental factor could not be excluded. In a later analysis, HLA-associated TCR beta chains were found to be more clonally expanded and to have lower generation probabilities than equally common non-associated chains. A cluster of highly shared sequence variants was judged likely to be a technical artifact of the sequencing pipeline. A later analysis associated around 16,000 TCR beta sequences with specific HLA alleles at a false discovery rate of 0.05. According to a later analysis, most CMV-associated TCR beta chains appeared to be HLA-restricted, and the HLA associations seemed to be driven largely by CMV exposure. Some IMGT-functional V segments, including TRBV6-2 and TRBV6-3, could not be distinguished by the 87-base-pair reads and were therefore excluded. A later analysis found that TCR association rates varied across HLA loci, with DRB1 alleles showing the most associated TCRs and HLA-C alleles the fewest. The authors suggested that the approach could potentially be generalized to other disease states and immunological phenotypes. An earlier analysis of approximately 530 of the donors showed that most TCR beta V segments appeared in productive rearrangements either about 87% or about 30% of the time, which broadly matched IMGT annotations. In vitro tests confirmed that a few of the cytomegalovirus-associated TCR beta chains recognize cytomegalovirus antigens. The classifier was reported to diagnose cytomegalovirus status with high specificity and sensitivity in both the original cohort and the validation cohort. In the study, 150 to 200 TCR beta chains were listed as associated with cytomegalovirus. Presence/absence analyses assumed roughly uniform sequencing depth across donors, an assumption that may not hold. Immune exposure information for the cohort was limited to CMV serostatus.

The germline V gene encodes CDR1 MDHEN and CDR2 SYDVKM. Taken from cysteine to phenylalanine, the CDR3 has 15 residues. Just CDR3 DNA is preserved here, 45 bases in frame from base 1. Here V drops 5 bases and J drops 4 bases, and the junction holds 8 bases not matched to any gene. For this clone: No cognate antigen has been identified for it. No base-level quality is on record; no much larger clone is a single base apart.

The cohort comprised several hundred healthy bone marrow donors. At the time of sampling, every cohort member was nominally healthy, though immune exposures that went unrecorded were likely present. The donor was CMV seronegative and belonged to the group of 350 or so seronegative cohort members. Every donor gave a peripheral blood sample, and the peripheral blood mononuclear cells from that sample were used for TCR beta sequencing. The Qiagen DNeasy Blood Extraction Kit was used to extract genomic DNA from the blood cell samples. The library was generated by the immunoSEQ multiplex PCR assay. For the multiplex PCR, a mixture combining 60 forward primers for TCR Vbeta segments and 13 reverse primers for TCR Jbeta segments was used. Amplification of the CDR3 region of rearranged TCR beta genes was performed with a multiplex PCR assay on genomic DNA. Amplified TCR beta libraries were sequenced as 87-base-pair reads on the Illumina HiSeq System. As for how the authors treated the data: Across the 670 or so repertoires, a later analysis counted approximately 75 million unique TCR beta chains, 9.5 million to 13 million of which were shared by at least two donors. A nearest-neighbor algorithm error-corrected the raw reads and collapsed the reads into unique sequences, merging closely related sequences to remove PCR and sequencing errors. V, D and J gene segments were assigned by aligning CDR3 sequences to IMGT reference sequences. Each retained sequence needed at least a six-nucleotide match to both a V gene segment and a J gene segment. Rearrangements were called productive when the CDR3 lacked stop codons and stayed in frame with V and J; all others were non-productive. Following IMGT convention, CDR3 was defined as the stretch from the second conserved V-encoded cysteine to the conserved J-encoded phenylalanine. The earlier analysis of some 540 of the donors excluded any sequence lacking an unambiguous match to a single V gene segment. In an earlier analysis of around 590 of the donors, a V segment was called functional when productive rearrangements were above 56.7%, and segregating when the standard deviation between donors exceeded 5%. A statistical classification framework was built to diagnose cytomegalovirus status from the catalog of TCR beta chain sequences. In a later analysis, TCR nucleotide sequences were compared against IMGT/GENE-DB human TR gene sequences so that V and J genes could be assigned. Using the TCRdist pipeline, a later analysis assigned CDR3 sequences along with most-parsimonious VDJ recombination scenarios. In a later analysis, every TCR beta chain was defined by the combination of its CDR3 amino acid sequence and its V-gene family, and reads without a unique V-gene family were dropped. As a way to deal with suspected cross-contamination and a sequencing artifact, a later analysis dropped nearly 600 nucleotide sequences that were highly shared and had low generation probability. A later analysis calculated a clonal expansion index for each public chain from normalized within-repertoire ranks of inferred template counts. In a later analysis, generation probabilities were computed using a VDJ recombination model fitted to out-of-frame rearrangements, and the results were checked against IGoR. A later analysis scored TCR-TCR, TCR-HLA and TCR-CMV co-occurrence with hypergeometric tests, applying a repertoire-size bias correction to TCR pairs. In a later analysis, false discovery rates were estimated by permuting HLA or CMV assignments 20 times. In a later analysis, co-occurring TCRs were grouped using DBSCAN, and TCRdist sequence similarity was added for clustering within HLA-allele-positive subsets. For co-occurrence clustering, repertoires with fewer than 30,000 or more than 120,000 public chains were excluded, along with roughly five repertoires with anomalous nucleotide sharing. The source is immuneACCESS, and TCRdb retained only in-frame sequences with V and J called. Part of the clones is not carried over; for the studies checked, unresolved V genes explain less than half of this, and the remainder is unexplained. For V, J and clone size, that table is used; D and trimming come from the DNA. This sample has roughly 150,000 clones in its table, and over 70% of those were observed once. The ten largest clonotypes hold over 3% of the sample.

Sequencing was carried out using PBMCs. The chain is encoded by TRBV28 joined to TRBJ1-2, with TRBD1 identical over 9 junction bases. The receptor was isolated from a male donor in good health and CMV-seronegative. The CDR3 protein sequence reads: CASSTRGQGGYGYTF. The nucleotides read TGTGCCAGCAGTACCCGGGGACAGGGAGGCTATGGCTACACCTTC.